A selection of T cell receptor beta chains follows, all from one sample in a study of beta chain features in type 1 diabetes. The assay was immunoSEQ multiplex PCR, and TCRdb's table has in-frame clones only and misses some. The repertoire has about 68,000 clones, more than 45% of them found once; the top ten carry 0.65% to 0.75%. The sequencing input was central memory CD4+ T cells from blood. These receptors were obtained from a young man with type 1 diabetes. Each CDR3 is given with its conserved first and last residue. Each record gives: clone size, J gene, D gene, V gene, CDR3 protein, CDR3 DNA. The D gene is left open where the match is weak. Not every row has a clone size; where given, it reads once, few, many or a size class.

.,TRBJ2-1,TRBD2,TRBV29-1,CSVDGLAGSYEQFF,TGCAGCGTTGACGGTCTAGCGGGAAGCTATGAGCAGTTCTTC
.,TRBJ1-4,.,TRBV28,CASSLPPRFNEKLFF,TGTGCCAGCAGTCTCCCCCCGCGGTTTAATGAAAAACTGTTTTTT
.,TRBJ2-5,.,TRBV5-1,CASSFEGEETQYF,TGCGCCAGCAGCTTCGAGGGGGAAGAGACCCAGTACTTC
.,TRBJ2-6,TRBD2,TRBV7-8,CASSLLGRGRTGANVLTF,TGTGCCAGCAGCTTATTAGGGCGGGGGAGAACTGGGGCCAACGTCCTGACTTTC
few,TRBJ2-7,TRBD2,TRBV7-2,CASSLGDYRYEQYF,TGTGCCAGCAGCTTAGGGGACTATAGGTACGAGCAGTACTTC
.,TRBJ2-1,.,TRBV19,CASSSGYNEQFF,TGTGCCAGTAGTAGCGGGTACAATGAGCAGTTCTTC
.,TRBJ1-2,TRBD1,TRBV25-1,CASSVDGQGALGYTF,TGTGCCAGCAGTGTGGACGGACAGGGGGCCCTTGGCTACACCTTC
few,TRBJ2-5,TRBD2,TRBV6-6,CASKLTSGAGTQYF,TGTGCCAGCAAACTAACTAGCGGGGCTGGTACCCAGTACTTC
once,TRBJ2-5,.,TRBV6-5,CASSYGAVQETQYF,TGTGCCAGCAGTTACGGGGCAGTCCAAGAGACCCAGTACTTC
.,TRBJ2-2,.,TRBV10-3,CAISVVGSTGELFF,TGTGCCATCAGTGTAGTAGGGAGCACCGGGGAGCTGTTTTTT
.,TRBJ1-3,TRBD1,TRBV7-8,CASSFDQGGNSGNTIYF,TGTGCCAGCAGCTTTGATCAGGGGGGCAACTCTGGAAACACCATATATTTT
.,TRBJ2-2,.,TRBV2,CASSEASLRSAGELFF,TGTGCCAGCAGTGAAGCAAGTCTTCGATCGGCCGGGGAGCTGTTTTTT
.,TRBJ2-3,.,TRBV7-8,CASSLSVLGGTDTQYF,TGTGCCAGCAGCTTGTCGGTCCTAGGGGGCACAGATACGCAGTATTTT
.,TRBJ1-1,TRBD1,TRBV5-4,CASSFPGTGGRSRAFF,TGTGCCAGCAGCTTCCCCGGGACAGGGGGCCGATCGAGAGCTTTCTTT